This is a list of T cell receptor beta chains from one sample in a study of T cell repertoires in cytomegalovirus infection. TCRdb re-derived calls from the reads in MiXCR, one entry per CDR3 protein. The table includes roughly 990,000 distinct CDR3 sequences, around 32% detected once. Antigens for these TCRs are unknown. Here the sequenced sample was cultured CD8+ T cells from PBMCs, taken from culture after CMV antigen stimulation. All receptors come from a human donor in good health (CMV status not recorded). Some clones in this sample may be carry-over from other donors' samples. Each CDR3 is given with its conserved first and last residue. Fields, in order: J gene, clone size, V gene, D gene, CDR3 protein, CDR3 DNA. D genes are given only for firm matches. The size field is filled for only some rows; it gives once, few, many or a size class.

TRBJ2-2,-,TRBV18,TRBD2,CASSHGLAGLNTGELFF,TGTGCCAGCTCACATGGACTAGCGGGGCTGAACACCGGGGAGCTGTTTTTT
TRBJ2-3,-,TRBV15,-,CATSRVGIGEDTQYF,TGTGCCACCAGCAGAGTAGGGATTGGGGAAGATACGCAGTATTTT
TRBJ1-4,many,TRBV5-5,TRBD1,CASSNTGVANEKLFF,TGTGCCAGCAGCAACACAGGGGTGGCTAATGAAAAACTGTTTTTT
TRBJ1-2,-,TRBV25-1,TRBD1,CASLGQGAVSYGYTF,TGTGCCAGCCTAGGACAGGGGGCAGTAAGCTATGGCTACACCTTC
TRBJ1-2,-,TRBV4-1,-,CASSQDEGSAYGYTF,TGCGCCAGCAGCCAAGATGAAGGCAGCGCCTATGGCTACACCTTC
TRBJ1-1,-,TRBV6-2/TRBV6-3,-,CASSSYGNTEAFF,TGTGCCAGCAGTAGCTATGGGAACACTGAAGCTTTCTTT
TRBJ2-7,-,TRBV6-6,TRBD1,CASSTYSAGGFYEQYF,TGTGCCAGCAGCACCTATTCGGCAGGGGGTTTCTACGAGCAGTACTTC
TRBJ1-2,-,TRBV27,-,CASSFNPLVNDYTF,TGTGCCAGCAGTTTTAATCCTCTCGTTAATGACTACACCTTC
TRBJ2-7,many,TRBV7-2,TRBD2,CASSRTSGGARHEQYF,TGTGCCAGCAGTAGGACTAGCGGGGGGGCCCGCCACGAGCAGTACTTC
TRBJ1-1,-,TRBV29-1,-,CSVATTPNTEAFF,TGCAGCGTTGCGACAACACCGAACACTGAAGCTTTCTTT
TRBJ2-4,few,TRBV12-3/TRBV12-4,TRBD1,CASSLGTGADKNIQYF,TGTGCCAGCAGTTTAGGGACAGGGGCTGACAAAAACATTCAGTACTTC
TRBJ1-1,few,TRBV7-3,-,CASSKNRVDAFF,TGTGCCAGCAGCAAAAACAGAGTCGACGCTTTCTTT
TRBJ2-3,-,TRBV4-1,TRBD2,CASSPGRGASDTQYF,TGCGCCAGCAGCCCCGGGCGGGGGGCCTCAGATACGCAGTATTTT
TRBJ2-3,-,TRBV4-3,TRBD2,CASSRIGVAGGLTSTDTQYF,TGCGCCAGCAGCCGAATTGGCGTAGCGGGGGGCCTCACTAGCACAGATACGCAGTATTTT
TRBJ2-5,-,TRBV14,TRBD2,CASSQDGGNSGDRWTQYF,TGTGCCAGCAGCCAAGATGGGGGAAATAGCGGGGACCGGTGGACCCAGTACTTC
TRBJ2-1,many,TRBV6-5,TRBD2,CASSYSSGSSYNEQFF,TGTGCCAGCAGTTACTCGAGCGGGAGCTCCTACAATGAGCAGTTCTTC
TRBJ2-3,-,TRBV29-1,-,CSVTRISTDTQYF,TGCAGCGTGACCAGGATAAGCACAGATACGCAGTATTTT
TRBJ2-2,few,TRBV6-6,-,CASSHPTQVAGELFF,TGTGCCAGCAGTCACCCTACCCAGGTAGCCGGGGAGCTGTTTTTT
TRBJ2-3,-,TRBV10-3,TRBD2,CAISEDQRGWYDTQYF,TGTGCCATCAGTGAGGATCAGCGGGGGTGGTACGATACGCAGTATTTT
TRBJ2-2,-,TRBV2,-,CASSEVGRSHRGTGELFF,TGTGCCAGCAGTGAAGTGGGGAGGTCGCACAGGGGAACCGGGGAGCTGTTTTTT
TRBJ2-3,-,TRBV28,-,CASKPTTPSTDTQYF,TGTGCCAGCAAACCAACTACTCCAAGCACAGATACGCAGTATTTT
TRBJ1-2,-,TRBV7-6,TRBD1,CASSPKTGFGDGYTF,TGTGCCAGCAGCCCGAAGACAGGGTTTGGAGACGGCTACACCTTC
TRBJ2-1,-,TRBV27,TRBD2,CASSFFAGGPYNEQFF,TGTGCCAGCAGTTTCTTCGCGGGGGGGCCTTACAATGAGCAGTTCTTC
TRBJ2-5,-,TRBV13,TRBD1,CASSQGQGRETQYF,TGTGCCAGCAGCCAAGGACAGGGGCGGGAGACCCAGTACTTC
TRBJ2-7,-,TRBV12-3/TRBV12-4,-,CANSFRYQGDEQYF,TGTGCCAACAGTTTTCGCTACCAGGGCGACGAGCAGTACTTC
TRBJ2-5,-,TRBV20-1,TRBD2,CSARDLLRTSGGAETQYF,TGCAGTGCTAGAGATCTCCTAAGGACTAGCGGGGGGGCAGAGACCCAGTACTTC
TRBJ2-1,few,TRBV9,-,CASSVGTQSYNEQFF,TGTGCCAGCAGCGTAGGGACGCAATCCTACAATGAGCAGTTCTTC
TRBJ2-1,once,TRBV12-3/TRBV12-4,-,CASSSPEWGGYNEQFF,TGTGCCAGCAGTTCCCCGGAGTGGGGCGGATACAATGAGCAGTTCTTC
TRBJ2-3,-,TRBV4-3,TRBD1,CASSQDGTGTDTQYF,TGCGCCAGCAGCCAAGATGGGACAGGCACAGATACGCAGTATTTT
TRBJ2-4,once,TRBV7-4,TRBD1,CASSHEGAGNIQYF,TGTGCCAGCAGCCATGAGGGGGCTGGAAACATTCAGTACTTC
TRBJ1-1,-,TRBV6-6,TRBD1,CASSPDRVSAFF,TGTGCCAGCAGTCCGGACAGGGTATCGGCTTTCTTT
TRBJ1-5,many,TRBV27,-,CASSWGGGAPNQPQHF,TGTGCCAGCAGTTGGGGCGGGGGGGCCCCTAATCAGCCCCAGCATTTT
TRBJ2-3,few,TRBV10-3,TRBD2,CAINGLAGGLTDTQYF,TGTGCCATCAACGGACTAGCGGGGGGCCTCACAGATACGCAGTATTTT
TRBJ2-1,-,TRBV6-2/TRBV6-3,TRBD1,CASSYSRDRGPKSFF,TGTGCCAGCAGTTACTCTCGGGACAGGGGGCCAAAATCGTTCTTC
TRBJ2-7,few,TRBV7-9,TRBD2,CASSPPSGLNSYEQYF,TGTGCCAGCAGCCCTCCTAGCGGCTTAAACTCCTACGAGCAGTACTTC
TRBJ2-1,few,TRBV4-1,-,CASSQTRAGSYNEQFF,TGCGCCAGCAGCCAAACCAGGGCCGGCTCCTACAATGAGCAGTTCTTC
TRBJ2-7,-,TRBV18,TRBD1,CASSPGDRIDEQYF,TGTGCCAGCTCACCCGGGGACAGGATCGATGAGCAGTACTTC
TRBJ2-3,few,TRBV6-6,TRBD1,CASRTGRGDTQYF,TGTGCCAGTAGGACAGGGCGAGGCGATACGCAGTATTTT
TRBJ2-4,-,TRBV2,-,CASLGTGLAKNIQYF,TGTGCCAGCCTCGGAACAGGGCTAGCCAAAAACATTCAGTACTTC
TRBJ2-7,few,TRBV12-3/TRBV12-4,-,CASSLTPSWSYEQYF,TGTGCCAGCAGTTTAACACCCAGTTGGTCCTACGAGCAGTACTTC
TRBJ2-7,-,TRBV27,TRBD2,CASSPSGAGKQYF,TGTGCCAGCAGTCCTAGCGGGGCCGGGAAGCAGTACTTC
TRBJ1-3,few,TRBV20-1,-,CSARPRRGAGNTIYF,TGCAGTGCTAGACCTCGAAGGGGGGCTGGAAACACCATATATTTT
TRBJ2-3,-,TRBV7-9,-,CASSTQGDTQYF,TGTGCCAGCAGCACTCAGGGAGATACGCAGTATTTT